Shown below are 31 T cell receptor beta chains from a single sample sequenced in a study of CD8 T cells in ankylosing spondylitis. Study outcomes and limitations: A motif in TCR beta, a set of eight highly homologous variants, appeared characteristic of ankylosing spondylitis blood.

MiXCR, run by TCRdb on the 5' RACE reads, gives a single entry per CDR3 protein. The data show about 700,000 distinct CDR3 sequences, with 15% to 20% seen just once and over 15% held by the top ten. Their antigen targets remain unknown. The sample was blood, either unsorted or a sorted T cell fraction (not recorded which). The receptors stem from a male donor with ankylosing spondylitis.

This clonotype was observed a handful of times. V usage is TRBV4-2 and J usage is TRBJ2-3; 10 bases align to TRBD2. The junction had 11 bases not matched to a gene; V was cut back by 4 bases and J by 1 base. Germline V gene sequence: CDR1 LGHNA, CDR2 YNFKEQ. The CDR3 contains 18 residues. In DNA form, the CDR3 reads TGTGCCAGCAGCCCACTAGCGGGGAGTGGACTAGGCACAGATACGCAGTATTTT. Its translation: CASSPLAGSGLGTDTQYF.

At least ten counts were recorded for this clonotype. This chain connects TRBV12-3 or TRBV12-4 to TRBJ1-2; 10 bases are a match to TRBD1. The CDR3 extends over 13 amino acids. V trimming: 5 bases; J trimming: 6 bases; junction bases outside the gene matches: 3. CDR3 nucleotides: TGTGCCAGCAGTCCCGGGACAGGGGATGGCTACACCTTC. This gives the protein CASSPGTGDGYTF.

This clonotype was observed at least ten times. The V call is TRBV29-1, the J call TRBJ2-1, with D unclear. This CDR3 has 11 residues. V dropped 4 bases and J dropped 9 bases, with 10 bases sitting between them. Germline CDR1 reads SQVTM; CDR2 reads ANQGSEA. The CDR3 is CSVVVLGEQFF. The CDR3 region has the DNA TGCAGCGTTGTCGTTCTCGGTGAGCAGTTCTTC.

This chain joins TRBV12-3 or TRBV12-4 and TRBJ2-7; D possibly uses TRBD1 or TRBD2 (5 bases each). This CDR3 spans 16 amino acids. The V end lost 7 bases, the J end lost 0 bases, and 19 bases lay between the germline ends. The CDR3 nucleotides are TGTGCCAGCACCCCTCCGAGTGGGGGAACCTCCTACGAGCAGTACTTC. Translating gives CASTPPSGGTSYEQYF.

In DNA form, the CDR3 reads TGTGCCTGGGGTGACAGGGAGAGCTCCTACGAGCAGTACTTC. Translating it yields CAWGDRESSYEQYF. The rearrangement links TRBV30 to TRBJ2-7; 7 positions match TRBD1. In germline, CDR1 is GTSNPN, CDR2 SVGIG (reference sequence). The CDR3 has 14 amino acids. Losses at the gene ends were 5 bases for V and 0 bases for J; bases not matched to a gene: 7.

This clonotype came up a few times. CDR3 residues: CASTTGVGYTYEQYF. CDR3 nucleotides: TGTGCCAGCACCACAGGGGTTGGTTACACCTACGAGCAGTACTTC. The chain recombines TRBV28 with TRBJ2-7, with TRBD1 matching 7 bases. The CDR3 totals 15 residues. Per the germline V gene, CDR1 is MDHEN and CDR2 is SYDVKM. V was clipped by 7 bases and J by 2 bases; unmatched bases: 11. The full variable domain, its missing parts supplied by reference TRBV28 and TRBJ2-7, is DVKVTQSSRYLVKRTGEKVFLECVQDMDHENMFWYRQDPGLGLRLIYFSYDVKMKEKGDIPEGYSVSREKKERFSLILESASTNQTSMYLCASTTGVGYTYEQYFGPGTRLTVT.

The chain carries TRBV15 and TRBJ2-1; D perhaps matches TRBD2 (5 bases). Germline CDR1 and CDR2: LNHNV and YYDKDF (reference sequence). This CDR3 has 14 amino acids. The V end lost 0 bases, the J end lost 8 bases, and 11 bases lay between the germline ends. The CDR3 region has the DNA TGTGCCACCAGCAGAGAATTGAGGGTGGATGAGCAGTTCTTC. The encoded protein is CATSRELRVDEQFF.

This clonotype was seen at least ten times. The V call is TRBV2, the J call TRBJ2-7, with 7 nucleotides matching TRBD2. V lost 1 base to trimming and J lost 7 bases; unmatched junction nucleotides: 10. This CDR3 is built from 15 residues. The V gene's germline CDR1 is SNHLY and CDR2 FYNNEI. The CDR3 region has the DNA TGTGCCAGCAGTGAAGTCCCTAGCGGCGAATCTGAGCAGTACTTC. It yields the protein CASSEVPSGESEQYF.

This clonotype was counted between two and nine times. The V gene is TRBV12-3 or TRBV12-4, the J gene TRBJ1-2; perhaps TRBD1 as D (5 bases). CDR3 length: 12 amino acids. V was clipped by 11 bases and J by 7 bases, with 17 bases between them. The CDR3 protein is CAAAAGEGGYTF. The CDR3 region has the DNA TGTGCCGCGGCGGCGGGGGAGGGTGGCTACACCTTC.

This clonotype was seen many times. The chain recombines TRBV9 with TRBJ2-1, with 8 bases aligning to TRBD2. Trimming at V came to 4 bases and at J to 7 bases, leaving 10 bases not matched to a gene. Germline loops: CDR1 SGDLS, CDR2 YYNGEE. This CDR3 region has 15 residues. CDR3 amino acids: CASSPQGTSGNEQFF. The CDR3 DNA follows: TGTGCCAGCAGCCCTCAAGGGACTAGTGGAAATGAGCAGTTCTTC.

This clonotype was seen only a few times. The chain carries TRBV29-1 and TRBJ1-1; possibly TRBD1 for D (5 bases). Germline loops: CDR1 SQVTM, CDR2 ANQGSEA. This CDR3 is built from 14 residues. The V gene lost 5 bases and the J gene lost 2 bases, with 15 bases spanning the gap. This CDR3 is CSVRGSGTNTEAFF. Written as DNA, the CDR3 is TGCAGCGTTCGTGGATCCGGGACCAACACTGAAGCTTTCTTT.

This clonotype was counted ten times or more. The V gene is TRBV5-1, the J gene TRBJ1-4; TRBD1 agrees at 9 bases. The CDR3 loop spans 14 amino acids. Per germline, CDR1 SGHRS and CDR2 YFSETQ. Losses at the gene ends were 3 bases for V and 7 bases for J; bases not matched to a gene: 4. The CDR3 loop reads CASSSGQGGEKLFF. DNA of the CDR3: TGCGCCAGCAGCTCGGGACAGGGAGGTGAAAAACTGTTTTTT.

The rearrangement uses TRBV5-6 and TRBJ2-5; D possibly corresponds to TRBD2 (7 bases). The germline V gene has CDR1 SGHDT and CDR2 YYEEEE. The length of the CDR3 is 14 residues. Trimming took 7 bases from V and 5 from J, leaving 18 bases between them. CDR3 in amino acids: CASAWGGALETQYF. As DNA, the CDR3 is TGTGCCAGCGCCTGGGGGGGGGCGCTGGAGACCCAGTACTTC.

The table lists this clonotype with a few counts. The CDR3 coding sequence is TGCAGCGTTGACACAGGGAGGTCGGGCGGCTACACCTTC. It encodes CSVDTGRSGGYTF. The chain carries TRBV29-1 and TRBJ1-2; TRBD1 might be the D (6 bases). This CDR3 comprises 13 residues. Trimming took off 3 bases at V and 8 bases at J, with 16 bases between the two ends. The germline V gene encodes CDR1 SQVTM and CDR2 ANQGSEA.

The chain joins TRBV20-1 to TRBJ1-2; the D is unclear. The CDR3 loop spans 13 amino acids. Germline V gene lookup returns CDR1 DFQATT and CDR2 SNEGSKA (reference sequence). The V and J ends lost 1 base and 8 bases respectively, with 14 bases between them. The CDR3 nucleotides read TGCAGTGCTAGAGCAGAGGGCATGCGGGGCTACACCTTC. Amino acid sequence: CSARAEGMRGYTF.

The rearrangement uses TRBV6-1 and TRBJ2-7, with D perhaps TRBD2 (6 bases). The length of the CDR3 is 15 residues. Germline assignment: CDR1 MNHNS and CDR2 SASEGT. V lost 6 bases, J lost 0 bases, and 15 bases lay in between. The CDR3 sequence: CASRPPSVSSYEQYF. CDR3 bases: TGTGCCAGCAGACCACCTAGCGTGAGCTCCTACGAGCAGTACTTC.

The gene calls are TRBV5-1 and TRBJ2-7, with TRBD1 matching 10 bases. The CDR3 is 17 residues long. Germline V CDR1 and CDR2: SGHRS, YFSETQ. Germline trimming cut 0 bases from V and 2 bases from J; bases unmatched to any gene: 8. CDR3: CASSLENRDRGPYEQYF. CDR3 DNA sequence: TGCGCCAGCAGCTTGGAAAACCGGGACAGGGGACCCTACGAGCAGTACTTC.

The rearrangement joins TRBV7-8 to TRBJ2-2; 11 bases align to TRBD1. The CDR3 has 17 amino acids. Looked up from germline, CDR1 is SGHVS and CDR2 is FQNEAQ. J gave up 1 base and V 6 bases, and 7 bases lay outside the gene matches. CDR3 sequence (DNA): TGTGCCAGCAGATCGGACAGGGGGCGCAGGAACACCGGGGAGCTGTTTTTT. Translation gives CASRSDRGRRNTGELFF.

V usage is TRBV12-3 or TRBV12-4 and J usage is TRBJ1-1; a weak D match, TRBD1 (6 bases). V lost 6 bases, J lost 3 bases, and 11 bases lay in between. CDR3 length: 13 amino acids. This CDR3 is CASRLGADTEAFF. CDR3 in DNA: TGTGCCAGCAGACTGGGGGCGGACACTGAAGCTTTCTTT.

This sequence joins TRBV6-1 and TRBJ2-7, with 12 bases matching TRBD1. Germline V CDR1 and CDR2: MNHNS, SASEGT. The trim removed 2 bases at V and 6 bases at J, leaving 11 bases unmatched. CDR3 length: 17 amino acids. CDR3 nucleotides: TGTGCCAGCAGTGAATGGAGCGCGGGACAGGGGGCGATCGAGCAGTACTTC. Translation: CASSEWSAGQGAIEQYF.

This chain joins TRBV7-2 and TRBJ2-7; D is undetermined. Germline V CDR1 and CDR2: SGHTA, FQGNSA. Trimming took off 2 bases at V and 5 bases at J, with 13 bases between the two ends. This CDR3 has 14 amino acids. CDR3 region: CASSLQSGGDEQYF. For the CDR3, the DNA is TGTGCCAGCAGCTTACAGTCGGGTGGGGACGAGCAGTACTTC. The variable domain in full, with the rest retrieved from reference TRBV7-2 and TRBJ2-7, is GAGVSQSPSNKVTEKGKDVELRCDPISGHTALYWYRQSLGQGLEFLIYFQGNSAPDKSGLPSDRFSAERTGGSVSTLTIQRTQQEDSAVYLCASSLQSGGDEQYFGPGTRLTVT.

In this sample, this clonotype turned up many times. This chain joins TRBV12-3 or TRBV12-4 and TRBJ1-5; possible D gene TRBD1, 5 bases. The CDR3 consists of 14 residues. Deletions cut 7 bases from V and 1 base from J, with 11 bases between. CDR3 nucleotides: TGTGCCAGCATTGGGGGGGGGAGCAATCAGCCCCAGCATTTT. Translated: CASIGGGSNQPQHF.

The chain carries TRBV28 and TRBJ2-3, with 7 bases fitting TRBD2. This CDR3 has 15 residues. From germline, CDR1 is MDHEN and CDR2 SYDVKM. The junction had 9 bases not matched to a gene; V was cut back by 5 bases and J by 4 bases. The CDR3 region has the DNA TGTGCCAGCAGTGCCGGGAGCGGGATCGCAGATACGCAGTATTTT. This sequence encodes CASSAGSGIADTQYF.

The V call is TRBV7-9, the J call TRBJ2-1, with D uncertain. V lost 3 bases and J lost 10, with 10 bases in between. The germline CDR1 and CDR2 sequences are SEHNR and FQNEAQ (reference sequence). This CDR3 is 12 amino acids long. CDR3 DNA sequence: TGTGCCAGCAGCTTTACTGTCTGGGAGCAGTTCTTC. The encoded protein is CASSFTVWEQFF.

This clonotype was seen more than once but under ten times. V usage is TRBV5-1 and J usage is TRBJ2-7; D unresolved. The CDR3 spans 13 residues. Germline V gene data show CDR1 as SGHRS and CDR2 as YFSETQ. V was trimmed by 4 bases and J by 2 bases, leaving 10 bases between them. The CDR3 coding sequence is TGCGCCAGCAGCAACCCCCTGACCTACGAGCAGTACTTC. Translated: CASSNPLTYEQYF.

The V and J genes are TRBV12-5 and TRBJ2-7, with D hard to call. The CDR3 has 15 amino acids. Germline V gene sequence: CDR1 LGHNT, CDR2 FRNRAP. The V end lost 1 base, the J end lost 2 bases, and 12 bases lay between the germline ends. CDR3 region: CASGLDWRWTYEQYF. The CDR3 DNA follows: TGTGCTAGTGGTTTGGATTGGCGGTGGACCTACGAGCAGTACTTC.

The rearrangement joins TRBV6-5 to TRBJ2-7, with 7 bases aligning to TRBD2. The CDR3 is made up of 12 amino acids. Per the germline V gene, CDR1 is MNHEY and CDR2 is SVGAGI. Losses at the gene ends were 9 bases for V and 4 bases for J; bases not matched to a gene: 6. The CDR3 region is CASYGRSYEQYF. In DNA form, the CDR3 reads TGTGCCAGTTACGGGAGGTCTTACGAGCAGTACTTC.

The rearrangement joins TRBV20-1 to TRBJ1-1; the match to TRBD1 covers 7 bases. V was pared by 6 bases and J by 4 bases, with 14 bases of the junction left unmatched. The CDR3 runs to 15 residues. Germline-derived CDR1 and CDR2 are DFQATT and SNEGSKA (reference sequence). The DNA for the CDR3 is TGCAGTGCCGCACAAAGAAAACAGGGGATCACTGAAGCTTTCTTT. This gives the protein CSAAQRKQGITEAFF.

The chain has TRBV12-5 and TRBJ2-7; perhaps TRBD2 as D (5 bases). The CDR3 consists of 14 residues. Germline V gene lookup returns CDR1 LGHNT and CDR2 FRNRAP. Trimming pared 5 bases from V and 3 bases from J, leaving 14 bases between. CDR3 in DNA: TGTGCTAGTGGTCATCCAAAAGGGAGCTACGAGCAGTACTTC. As protein: CASGHPKGSYEQYF.

This clonotype has ten or more counts. V gene TRBV28 combines with J gene TRBJ2-5, with 9 bases matching TRBD2. The germline gives CDR1 MDHEN, CDR2 SYDVKM. V gave up 6 bases and J gave up 5 bases; unmatched junction bases: 10. The CDR3 contains 15 residues. CDR3 residues: CASRAAGGPEETQYF. The CDR3 DNA sequence: TGTGCCAGCAGGGCGGCGGGAGGGCCAGAGGAGACCCAGTACTTC.

This clonotype has only a few counts. This chain uses TRBV10-3 with TRBJ2-7; 8 positions match TRBD2. Unmatched junction bases numbered 9, after V lost 7 bases and J lost 7 bases. Germline-derived CDR1 and CDR2 are ENHRY and SYGVKD. The CDR3 runs to 13 residues. The CDR3 nucleotides read TGTGCCATCATGGCGGCGGGGGGATTGGAGCAGTACTTC. Translation gives CAIMAAGGLEQYF.